The T cell receptor beta chain described here comes from a study of blood T cells in healthy people across ages. Findings and caveats of the study: In these data, TCR beta diversity tracked strongly with naive T cell percentage.

Next came a second PCR, run for about 7 to 12 cycles, which used a sample-barcoded 5' primer along with a J-beta primer mix. Through a template-switch adaptor with 12 random nucleotides, each cDNA molecule received a tag. TCRdb independently ran MiXCR on the 5' RACE reads; one entry per CDR3 protein. The sample shows about 800,000 distinct CDR3 sequences, roughly 25% of them seen only once. Regarding this clonotype: Its matching antigen is unknown.

These records were also assigned to another study, of T cells of mothers and their children. In that study: When the second PCR was run, its M1S primer added sample barcodes and 2-4 random nucleotides. The authors identified no persistent microchimeric T cell clones.

Sequencing input: blood. The clonotype was recovered from a boy younger than 18 in good health.

CDR3 DNA: TGTGCCAGCAGCCAAGATAATGGGGGAGCATCTGGAAACACCATATATTTT. Translation gives CASSQDNGGASGNTIYF. The genes are TRBV3-1 and TRBJ1-3, with D possibly being TRBD1 (5 bases). CDR3 size: 17 residues. The germline V gene encodes CDR1 LGHDT and CDR2 YNNKEL (reference sequence). V gave up 0 bases and J gave up 1 base, with 13 bases separating them.